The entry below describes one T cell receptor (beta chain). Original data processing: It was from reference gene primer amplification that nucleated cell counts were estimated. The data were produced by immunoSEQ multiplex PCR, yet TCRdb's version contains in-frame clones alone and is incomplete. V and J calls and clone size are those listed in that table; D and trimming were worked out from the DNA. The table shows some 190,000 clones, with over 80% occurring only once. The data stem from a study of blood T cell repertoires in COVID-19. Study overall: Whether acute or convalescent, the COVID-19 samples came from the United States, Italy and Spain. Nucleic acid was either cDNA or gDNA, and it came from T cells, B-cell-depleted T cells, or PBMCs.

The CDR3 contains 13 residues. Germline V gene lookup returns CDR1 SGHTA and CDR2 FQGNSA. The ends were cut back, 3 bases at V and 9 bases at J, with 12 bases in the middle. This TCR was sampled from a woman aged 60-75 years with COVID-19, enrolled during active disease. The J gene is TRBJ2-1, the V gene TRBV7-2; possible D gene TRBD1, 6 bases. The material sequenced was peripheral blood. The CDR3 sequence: CASSFQGRGEQFF. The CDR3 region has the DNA TGTGCCAGCAGCTTTCAGGGGCGAGGTGAGCAGTTCTTC.